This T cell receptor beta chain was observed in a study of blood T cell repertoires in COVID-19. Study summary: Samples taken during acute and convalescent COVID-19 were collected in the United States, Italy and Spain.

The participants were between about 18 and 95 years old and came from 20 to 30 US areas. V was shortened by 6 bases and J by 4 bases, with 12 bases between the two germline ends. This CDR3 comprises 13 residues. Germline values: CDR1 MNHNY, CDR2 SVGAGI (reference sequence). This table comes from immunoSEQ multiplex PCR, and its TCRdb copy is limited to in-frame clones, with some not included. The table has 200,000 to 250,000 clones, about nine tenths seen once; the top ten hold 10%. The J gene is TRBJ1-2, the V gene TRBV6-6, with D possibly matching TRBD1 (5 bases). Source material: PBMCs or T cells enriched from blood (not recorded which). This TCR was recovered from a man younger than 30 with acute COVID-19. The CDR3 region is CASSQQDAYGYTF. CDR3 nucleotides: TGTGCCAGCAGCCAACAGGATGCCTATGGCTACACCTTC.